This T cell receptor beta chain was documented in a study of T cells of healthy individuals. TCRdb fed the 5' RACE reads into MiXCR, producing one record per CDR3 protein. Of fewer than 75,000 distinct CDR3 sequences in the sample, roughly 16% were seen once. A few counts support this clonotype. CDR3 length equals 18 residues. The V end lost 0 bases, the J end lost 2 bases, and 18 bases lay between the germline ends. CDR1 is MGHRA and CDR2 is YSYEKL in the germline V gene. The chain couples TRBV4-1 to TRBJ2-3; D could derive from TRBD1 or TRBD2 (5 bases each). This sequence originates from a human donor in good health. The CDR3 loop reads CASSQDEKPGTYTDTQYF. The CDR3 bases are TGCGCCAGCAGCCAAGATGAAAAACCCGGGACCTACACAGATACGCAGTATTTT.